This is a list of T cell receptor beta chains from one sample in a study of cytomegalovirus exposure and HLA in healthy donors. Here immunoSEQ multiplex PCR was the method, and the copy in TCRdb shows in-frame clones only, minus some. The sample has some 120,000 clones; 15% are singletons. The sample comprised PBMCs. The receptors originated from a young woman in good health and CMV-seronegative. The CDR3 runs from the conserved cysteine through the conserved F or W. The order of the fields is clone size, D gene, J gene, V gene, CDR3 DNA, CDR3 protein. The D gene is left open where the match is weak. The size of a clone is reported for some rows only, either as once, few or many, or as a class for expanded clones.

abundance: NA
d_gene: NA
j_gene: TRBJ2-7
v_gene: TRBV6-5
CDR3nt: TGTGCCAGCAGTTACCTCCCGGGCTCCTACGAGCAGTACTTC
CDR3aa: CASSYLPGSYEQYF

abundance: few
d_gene: NA
j_gene: TRBJ1-5
v_gene: TRBV5-8
CDR3nt: TGTGCCAGCAGCTCCCTTCCGGGACAAAATCAGCCCCAGCATTTT
CDR3aa: CASSSLPGQNQPQHF

abundance: NA
d_gene: TRBD1
j_gene: TRBJ1-1
v_gene: TRBV5-1
CDR3nt: TGCGCCAGCAGCCAGGGACAGGGGATCGACACTGAAGCTTTCTTT
CDR3aa: CASSQGQGIDTEAFF

abundance: NA
d_gene: TRBD2
j_gene: TRBJ2-7
v_gene: TRBV6-6
CDR3nt: TGTGCCAGTTGGAGGGAGGGCGGGTACGAGCAGTACTTC
CDR3aa: CASWREGGYEQYF

abundance: NA
d_gene: NA
j_gene: TRBJ1-1
v_gene: TRBV28
CDR3nt: TGTGCCAGCAGTTTCCCCAGGGTAGGCACTGAAGCTTTCTTT
CDR3aa: CASSFPRVGTEAFF

abundance: few
d_gene: TRBD2
j_gene: TRBJ2-3
v_gene: TRBV7-8
CDR3nt: TGTGCCAGCAGCTTAGGGATAGCGGGAGTTGGGACAGATACGCAGTATTTT
CDR3aa: CASSLGIAGVGTDTQYF

abundance: few
d_gene: TRBD1
j_gene: TRBJ2-6
v_gene: TRBV2
CDR3nt: TGTGCCAGCAGTACAGGGGTTGGGGCCAACGTCCTGACTTTC
CDR3aa: CASSTGVGANVLTF

abundance: few
d_gene: TRBD1
j_gene: TRBJ1-2
v_gene: TRBV29-1
CDR3nt: TGCAGCGTTACAAAAGAGGGACAGACTAGTAGCTACACCTTC
CDR3aa: CSVTKEGQTSSYTF

abundance: NA
d_gene: TRBD1
j_gene: TRBJ1-3
v_gene: TRBV30
CDR3nt: TGTGCCTGGAGCCCTCCGGGACAGGGTCTTCTGGGTGGAAACACCATATATTTT
CDR3aa: CAWSPPGQGLLGGNTIYF

abundance: NA
d_gene: TRBD1
j_gene: TRBJ2-7
v_gene: TRBV2
CDR3nt: TGTGCCAGCGACGGACAGGGCCGCGACGAGCAGTACTTC
CDR3aa: CASDGQGRDEQYF

abundance: NA
d_gene: NA
j_gene: TRBJ1-3
v_gene: TRBV30
CDR3nt: TGTGCCTGGAGTAAGCCGCTACCTTCTGGAAACACCATATATTTT
CDR3aa: CAWSKPLPSGNTIYF

abundance: NA
d_gene: TRBD1
j_gene: TRBJ1-5
v_gene: TRBV4-1
CDR3nt: TGCGCCAGCAGCCAAGTGTGGGACAGGGAAGTCTTGAGCAATCAGCCCCAGCATTTT
CDR3aa: CASSQVWDREVLSNQPQHF

abundance: NA
d_gene: NA
j_gene: TRBJ2-1
v_gene: TRBV9
CDR3nt: TGTGCCAGCTCCCAGGGCCGCTCTTACAATGAGCAGTTCTTC
CDR3aa: CASSQGRSYNEQFF

abundance: few
d_gene: NA
j_gene: TRBJ2-2
v_gene: TRBV7-8
CDR3nt: TGTGCCAGCAGCCCCCAGGTCAGGGGCACCGGGGAGCTGTTTTTT
CDR3aa: CASSPQVRGTGELFF

abundance: few
d_gene: TRBD1
j_gene: TRBJ1-2
v_gene: TRBV5-6
CDR3nt: TGTGCCAGCAGCTTGGCGGTGACAGGGGGCCATGGCTACACCTTC
CDR3aa: CASSLAVTGGHGYTF